The 8 T cell receptor beta chains below were found in one sample sequenced in a study of Ad26.COV2.S vaccination and SARS-CoV-2 variants (dated by TCRdb to about 2021). Libraries were built with the immunoSEQ multiplex PCR assay. In its TCRdb copy, this immuneACCESS table keeps in-frame sequences only and misses some clones. Where compared with another copy, unresolved V genes explain less than half of these, and the others have no known cause. The sample table records about 400,000 clones; about 85% of these occur just once. The leading ten clones occupy 3.5% of the sample. The sample's treatment or condition label is to be understood as: around 19 received Ad26.COV2.S at low or high dose, single or two shots; five or six received placebo; per-sample allocation not given. For vaccine and placebo recipients, the sequenced repertoires came from samples collected on day 63 after the first injection.

Sample: peripheral blood, taken in a trial of Ad26.COV2.S vaccine versus placebo. The receptors come from a person aged 18-65 years who received the Ad26.COV2.S COVID-19 vaccine or a placebo.

The chain employs TRBV10-3 and TRBJ2-5; TRBD1 agrees at 8 bases. The CDR3 is made up of 19 amino acids. V lost 2 bases to trimming and J lost 1 base; unmatched junction nucleotides: 15. Germline V CDR1 and CDR2: ENHRY, SYGVKD. CDR3 DNA sequence: TGTGCCATCAGTGAGCCCCGGGGACAGGTGGCCCCCGGCCAAGAGACCCAGTACTTC. As protein: CAISEPRGQVAPGQETQYF.

The chain uses TRBV6-4 and TRBJ1-1; 7 positions agree with TRBD1. Germline V gives CDR1 MRHNA, CDR2 SNTAGT. V gave up 2 bases and J gave up 3 bases; unmatched junction bases: 0. This CDR3 has 13 amino acids. The CDR3 is CASSDQGDTEAFF. In nucleotides, the CDR3 is TGTGCCAGCAGTGACCAGGGGGACACTGAAGCTTTCTTT.

A note on this clone: Additional DNA sequences in this sample encode the identical CDR3. The chain has TRBV6-2 or TRBV6-3 and TRBJ1-5, with D unresolved. The CDR3 spans 13 residues. The germline CDR1 and CDR2 sequences are MNHEY and SVGEGT. V was pared by 0 bases and J by 3 bases, with 3 bases between. This chain's CDR3 is CASSYSDNQPQHF. CDR3 DNA: TGTGCCAGCAGTTACTCAGACAATCAGCCCCAGCATTTT.

V usage is TRBV3-1 (or the pseudogene TRBV3-2) and J usage is TRBJ2-3; tentative D call: TRBD2 (5 bases). With 4 bases removed from V and 0 bases from J, the gap between germline ends came to 20 bases. This CDR3 is 18 amino acids long. From germline, CDR1 is LGHDT and CDR2 YNNKEL (reference sequence). The CDR3 here is CASSPSAVIGSSTDTQYF. DNA of the CDR3: TGTGCCAGCAGCCCCAGCGCCGTGATTGGGAGTAGCACAGATACGCAGTATTTT.

This CDR3 is CASSLWAGDEKLFF. The DNA for the CDR3 is TGTGCCAGCAGCTTGTGGGCAGGGGATGAAAAACTGTTTTTT. V gene TRBV5-8 combines with J gene TRBJ1-4; D possibly corresponds to TRBD1 (6 bases). The germline V and J ends were trimmed by 1 base and 6 bases, with 10 bases remaining between them. This CDR3 contains 14 residues. The germline gives CDR1 SGHTS, CDR2 YDEGEE.

The rearrangement joins TRBV6-2 or TRBV6-3 to TRBJ2-7; perhaps TRBD1 as D (5 bases). The CDR3 is made up of 15 amino acids. V was clipped by 2 bases and J by 0 bases, with 11 bases between them. The germline V gene has CDR1 MNHEY and CDR2 SVGEGT. The CDR3 sequence is CASSYGNDSSYEQYF. The CDR3 DNA follows: TGTGCCAGCAGTTACGGAAATGACAGCTCCTACGAGCAGTACTTC.

As for this clone: The sample contains more than one DNA sequence encoding this CDR3. The chain recombines TRBV7-6 with TRBJ1-5; D is uncertain. Germline V CDR1 and CDR2: SGHVS, FNYEAQ. V gave up 3 bases and J gave up 0 bases, with 3 bases separating them. This CDR3 contains 13 residues. The CDR3, as DNA: TGTGCCAGCAGCTTTGGTAGCAATCAGCCCCAGCATTTT. Encoded protein: CASSFGSNQPQHF.

The V call is TRBV6-2 or TRBV6-3, the J call TRBJ2-7; 9 nucleotides agree with TRBD1. V trimming: 4 bases; J trimming: 0 bases; junction bases outside the gene matches: 7. The CDR3 contains 16 residues. The germline V gene encodes CDR1 MNHEY and CDR2 SVGEGT. The CDR3 DNA is TGTGCCAGCAGTTCGGGGACAGGGTTTCTCTCCTACGAGCAGTACTTC. Translation gives CASSSGTGFLSYEQYF.